This is a list of T cell receptor beta chains from one sample in a study of cytomegalovirus exposure and HLA in healthy donors. Measured with immunoSEQ multiplex PCR; TCRdb has only the in-frame clones, and not every one. In the table there are 200,000 to 250,000 clones, approximately 87% of which are singletons. The source material was PBMCs. The source is a human donor in good health. Both conserved end residues are part of each CDR3. The D gene is left open where the match is weak. Expanded clones are given a class, and other clones once, few, many or no size at all.

J,D,V,size,DNA,CDR3
TRBJ1-1,NA,TRBV7-9,few,TGTGCCAGCAGCTTAGGGGCTAACACTGAAGCTTTCTTT,CASSLGANTEAFF
TRBJ2-7,TRBD2,TRBV7-2,NA,TGTGCCAGCAGCTTTGAGCGGGGTTACGAGCAGTACTTC,CASSFERGYEQYF
TRBJ1-1,TRBD1,TRBV7-9,NA,TGTGCCAGCAGCGCTCTAGACAGGGGGGTGTACACTGAAGCTTTCTTT,CASSALDRGVYTEAFF
TRBJ2-2,TRBD2,TRBV7-6,NA,TGTGCCAGCAGCATGGGGACTAGCCGTGCCGGGGAGCTGTTTTTT,CASSMGTSRAGELFF
TRBJ2-7,TRBD2,TRBV9,once,TGTGCCAGCAGCGCAACCGGGACTAGCGGGTTCCACGAGCAGTACTTC,CASSATGTSGFHEQYF
TRBJ1-6,NA,TRBV2,NA,TGTGCCAGCAAGCCGTTATATAATTCACCCCTCCACTTT,CASKPLYNSPLHF
TRBJ2-3,TRBD2,TRBV11-2,NA,TGTGCCAGCAGCTTTAGTGCAGAGGCGGGAGGGACCACAGATACGCAGTATTTT,CASSFSAEAGGTTDTQYF
TRBJ2-1,NA,TRBV25-1,NA,TGTGCCAGCAGTGAATCATCTGAGCAGTTCTTC,CASSESSEQFF
TRBJ1-2,NA,TRBV28,NA,TGTGCCAGCAGTTTAAGGGGCGCCTATGGCTACACCTTC,CASSLRGAYGYTF
TRBJ2-7,NA,TRBV5-1,NA,TGCGCCAGCAGCTTCGGCTACGAGCAGTACTTC,CASSFGYEQYF
TRBJ2-1,NA,TRBV6-6,NA,TGTGCCAGCTGGAGGCCGGGCGCCGAAAATGAGCAGTTCTTC,CASWRPGAENEQFF
TRBJ1-1,NA,TRBV27,NA,TGTGCCAGCAGTTTACAGTGGGGCAGGAAAGCTTTCTTT,CASSLQWGRKAFF
TRBJ2-2,TRBD1,TRBV25-1,once,TGTGCCAGCAGACCCCCTGGGACAGGACAAGGCGGGGAGCTGTTTTTT,CASRPPGTGQGGELFF
TRBJ2-7,NA,TRBV2,NA,TGTGCCAGCAGTGATCGCAGGGGTCTATACGAGCAGTACTTC,CASSDRRGLYEQYF
TRBJ2-7,NA,TRBV18,few,TGTGCCAGCTCACCAAGCAGCGGCCGTCTAAATAGCTCCTACGAGCAGTACTTC,CASSPSSGRLNSSYEQYF
TRBJ2-1,TRBD2,TRBV29-1,once,TGCAGCGTGGGAGGACTAGTTCGAAGCTCCTACAATGAGCAGTTCTTC,CSVGGLVRSSYNEQFF
TRBJ2-3,TRBD2,TRBV2,NA,TGTGCTTCCCGCGGACTAGCGGGACACACAGATACGCAGTATTTT,CASRGLAGHTDTQYF
TRBJ1-5,NA,TRBV27,NA,TGTGCCAGCAGGGCAGCGGGCAATCAGCCCCAGCATTTT,CASRAAGNQPQHF
TRBJ2-3,TRBD1,TRBV25-1,once,TGTGCCAGCAGCGTGACAGGGTCGGCAGATACGCAGTATTTT,CASSVTGSADTQYF
TRBJ2-3,NA,TRBV2,NA,TGTGCCAGCAGTGAACCGGGAACTAGCACAGATACGCAGTATTTT,CASSEPGTSTDTQYF
TRBJ2-1,TRBD1,TRBV5-4,few,TGTGCCAGCGGCACAGGGGACAATGAGCAGTTCTTC,CASGTGDNEQFF
TRBJ2-2,NA,TRBV15,NA,TGTGCCACCAGCAGAGATCCATCCGGGGAGCTGTTTTTT,CATSRDPSGELFF
TRBJ2-3,NA,TRBV7-9,NA,TGTGCCAGCAGCTTTCGTCGTTCGGGTCCAGATACGCAGTATTTT,CASSFRRSGPDTQYF
TRBJ2-7,TRBD1,TRBV5-4,NA,TGTGCCAGCAGCGTAGACAGGGTCTCCTACGAGCAGTACTTC,CASSVDRVSYEQYF
TRBJ1-3,NA,TRBV7-9,NA,TGTGCCAGCAGCTTAGTCATGGGGGCTTCCTCTGGAAACACCATATATTTT,CASSLVMGASSGNTIYF
TRBJ2-1,TRBD2,TRBV9,NA,TGTGCCAGCAGCGCCGGGGGGGGATTCCATGAGCAGTTCTTC,CASSAGGGFHEQFF
TRBJ2-1,NA,TRBV7-9,NA,TGTGCCAGCACCCTCGAGGAGGGTCGCTACAATGAGCAGTTCTTC,CASTLEEGRYNEQFF
TRBJ2-7,TRBD1,TRBV9,NA,TGTGCCAGCAGCGTAGCTCTCGGACAGGGCTACGAGCAGTACTTC,CASSVALGQGYEQYF
TRBJ2-7,NA,TRBV19,NA,TGTGCCAGTAAGGACTCAGCTCCGTCCTACGAGCAGTACTTC,CASKDSAPSYEQYF
TRBJ2-3,TRBD2,TRBV7-2,NA,TGTGCCAGCAGCTTAGTCACTAGCGGTAGCACAGATACGCAGTATTTT,CASSLVTSGSTDTQYF
TRBJ1-5,TRBD1,TRBV7-8,NA,TGTGCCAGCAGCTTTAGGACAGGGTTCAATCAGCCCCAGCATTTT,CASSFRTGFNQPQHF
TRBJ1-1,NA,TRBV18,once,TGTGCCAGCTCACCACCCGCTGGCTCTGAAGCTTTCTTT,CASSPPAGSEAFF
TRBJ1-3,NA,TRBV23-1,few,TGCGCCAGCAGTCCCCTCACGGAGGAACCTGGAAACACCATATATTTT,CASSPLTEEPGNTIYF
TRBJ1-1,TRBD1,TRBV7-2,NA,TGTGCCAGCAGCTTAGCGCTAGAGACAGGGGTATCTTTCTTT,CASSLALETGVSFF
TRBJ2-7,TRBD1,TRBV10-2,NA,TGCGCCAGCAGTCAACCGGGACAGGGCAAGGACGAGCAGTACTTC,CASSQPGQGKDEQYF
TRBJ2-5,TRBD2,TRBV4-1,NA,TGCGCCAGCAGCCAAGACCCAGCGGGAGGGCCATTGGAGACCCAGTACTTC,CASSQDPAGGPLETQYF
TRBJ2-3,NA,TRBV2,NA,TGTGCCACCCGGAGAGATACGCAGTATTTT,CATRRDTQYF
TRBJ2-3,NA,TRBV9,NA,TGTGCCAGCAGCGTAGCGGGTAGGCTCACAGATACGCAGTATTTT,CASSVAGRLTDTQYF
TRBJ1-2,NA,TRBV29-1,NA,TGCAGCGCCGTCGGTAGGGGTGCTAACTATGGCTACACCTTC,CSAVGRGANYGYTF
TRBJ2-2,TRBD2,TRBV2,NA,TGTGCCAGCACCCCCCTAGCGGGAGACGTCGGGGAGCTGTTTTTT,CASTPLAGDVGELFF
TRBJ1-2,TRBD1,TRBV19,NA,TGTGCCAGTAACCGCGGAGACAGGGGTACTTATGGCTACACCTTC,CASNRGDRGTYGYTF
TRBJ2-5,TRBD1,TRBV10-3,NA,TGTGCCATCGCTGCTGGGACAGGGGGCCAAGAGACCCAGTACTTC,CAIAAGTGGQETQYF
TRBJ1-5,TRBD1,TRBV19,NA,TGTGCCAGTAGTACAGACAGGGGGCACAATCAGCCCCAGCATTTT,CASSTDRGHNQPQHF
TRBJ2-7,NA,TRBV19,NA,TGTGCCAGTAGTAGCACCGGGACTGGGCGATACGAGCAGTACTTC,CASSSTGTGRYEQYF
TRBJ1-2,TRBD1,TRBV6-1,NA,TGTGCCAGCAGGGGGACAGGGGGCAACTATGGCTACACCTTC,CASRGTGGNYGYTF
TRBJ2-1,TRBD2,TRBV6-1,few,TGTGCCAGCAGTGCACTAGCGGATTACAATGAGCAGTTCTTC,CASSALADYNEQFF
TRBJ1-4,TRBD1,TRBV5-1,NA,TGCGCCAGCTCCGACCCGGGACAGGGGGCTGAAAAACTGTTTTTT,CASSDPGQGAEKLFF
TRBJ2-3,NA,TRBV30,NA,TGTGCCTGGAGTGGGCGATCACGGGGTACGCAGTATTTT,CAWSGRSRGTQYF
TRBJ2-7,NA,TRBV6-1,NA,TGTGCCAGCAGTAAACAGGGACAACCAATCCTCGAGCAGTACTTC,CASSKQGQPILEQYF
TRBJ1-4,NA,TRBV7-9,NA,TGTGCCAGCAGCCAAACAGGGTTGACTAATGAAAAACTGTTTTTT,CASSQTGLTNEKLFF
TRBJ1-2,NA,TRBV7-9,NA,TGTGCCAGCAGCTCGACTTCAGGGTCTGGCAACTATGGCTACACCTTC,CASSSTSGSGNYGYTF
TRBJ2-1,NA,TRBV7-8,NA,TGTGCCAGCAGCTTAAGAAGAACAACCTACAATGAGCAGTTCTTC,CASSLRRTTYNEQFF
TRBJ1-2,NA,TRBV18,NA,TGTGCCAGCTCACCATTTTTGGGGCGAAGCTACACCTTC,CASSPFLGRSYTF
TRBJ2-1,TRBD2,TRBV28,NA,TGTGCCAGCAGCCGCGGACTAGCGGGAATCCCTACCGCGTCCTACAATGAGCAGTTCTTC,CASSRGLAGIPTASYNEQFF
TRBJ1-2,NA,TRBV21-1,NA,TGTGCCAGCAGCAAATGTCCGGCCCTGGGGACAGGGATCTGGTATGGCTACACCTTC,CASSKCPALGTGIWYGYTF
TRBJ2-3,NA,TRBV15,once,TGTGCCACCAGCAGAGATCATATGGGGCGAGATACGCAGTATTTT,CATSRDHMGRDTQYF
TRBJ2-3,TRBD1,TRBV10-3,NA,TGTGCCATTTCGCCCAACGACAGGGCGGCAGATACGCAGTATTTT,CAISPNDRAADTQYF
TRBJ2-7,NA,TRBV5-6,once,TGTGCCAGCAGCTTGGAAACAGGGACCTACGAGCAGTACTTC,CASSLETGTYEQYF
TRBJ2-5,TRBD1,TRBV5-4,once,TGTGCCATGATGGGACAGAATCAAGAGACCCAGTACTTC,CAMMGQNQETQYF